This TCR beta chain was recorded in a study of blood T cells in healthy people across ages. Remarks on this clonotype: Its antigen remains unknown.

With a J-beta primer mix and a sample-barcoded 5' primer, a second PCR ran about 7 to 12 cycles. TCRdb ran MiXCR on the 5' RACE reads and lists one entry per CDR3 protein. The sample carries 650,000 to 800,000 distinct CDR3 sequences, 40% to 50% recorded once. General study results and limits: Since the PBMCs were unsorted, naive and antigen-experienced cells could not be conclusively compared. Researchers report that TCR beta diversity correlated strongly with naive T cell percentage. Because donor CMV status was unknown, expanded clonotype changes were possibly confounded.

The CDR3 has 10 residues. The germline CDR1 and CDR2 sequences are GTSNPN and SVGIG (reference sequence). The origin of this receptor is a man aged 55 to 70 in good health. This chain connects TRBV30 to TRBJ2-4, with no clear D. The J call may be wrong; the DNA end is better matched by TRBJ2-5. Sequencing was carried out using blood. The CDR3 DNA reads TGTGCCTGGAGTGGGGGGACCCAGTACTTC. Translating gives CAWSGGTQYF.